A single sample is the source of the 7 T cell receptor beta chains below, sequenced in a study of technical replicates of blood from several donors. TCRdb's copy holds only in-frame clones and misses some; the assay was immunoSEQ multiplex PCR. The table lists tens of thousands of clones, 95% of them singletons. Material: T cells isolated from PBMCs. These receptors came from a human donor in good health.

This chain connects TRBV6-5 to TRBJ2-7; D possibly corresponds to TRBD1 (5 bases). From germline, CDR1 is MNHEY and CDR2 SVGAGI. V was trimmed by 6 bases and J by 6 bases, leaving 18 bases between them. The CDR3 is 14 residues long. The CDR3 spells CASSTTAGYGEQYF. The CDR3 DNA reads TGTGCCAGCAGCACCACGGCAGGGTACGGCGAGCAGTACTTC.

This clone was observed once. The chain recombines TRBV18 with TRBJ1-1; D gene ambiguous. The CDR3 has 15 amino acids. V lost 3 bases to trimming and J lost 0 bases, with 11 bases between them. Germline loops: CDR1 KGHSH, CDR2 LQKENI. Here the CDR3 DNA reads TGTGCCAGCTCACCTTTAAACGACTTGAACACTGAAGCTTTCTTT. This translates into CASSPLNDLNTEAFF.

The V gene is TRBV19, the J gene TRBJ2-3, with 11 bases lining up with TRBD2. The CDR3 length is 15 residues. V was pared by 4 bases and J by 2 bases, with 2 bases of the junction left unmatched. The germline CDR1 and CDR2 sequences are LNHDA and SQIVND (reference sequence). The CDR3 DNA reads TGTGCCAGTAGTAGTAGCGGGAGGGACACAGATACGCAGTATTTT. It translates to CASSSSGRDTDTQYF.

The chain has TRBV6-5 and TRBJ1-6; 9 bases align to TRBD1. V shed 5 bases and J 3 bases; nucleotides not matched to a gene: 2. The CDR3 has 15 residues. Germline CDR1 reads MNHEY; CDR2 reads SVGAGI. This CDR3 reads CASSRTGVYNSPLHF. The CDR3 coding sequence is TGTGCCAGCAGTCGGACAGGGGTCTATAATTCACCCCTCCACTTT.

V and J are TRBV18 and TRBJ1-1, with 10 bases matching TRBD1. This CDR3 comprises 15 residues. The germline CDR1 and CDR2 sequences are KGHSH and LQKENI. V lost 0 bases and J lost 5; bases outside the gene matches: 3. The DNA for the CDR3 is TGTGCCAGCTCACCACCGGGACAGGGGACGACTGAAGCTTTCTTT. Residues: CASSPPGQGTTEAFF. The variable domain in full, with the rest retrieved from reference TRBV18 and TRBJ1-1, is NAGVMQNPRHLVRRRGQEARLRCSPMKGHSHVYWYRQLPEEGLKFMVYLQKENIIDESGMPKERFSAEFPKEGPSILRIQQVVRGDSAAYFCASSPPGQGTTEAFFGQGTRLTVV.

This rearrangement joins TRBV16 to TRBJ1-5; D call uncertain. CDR3 size: 15 residues. Germline CDR1 and CDR2: KGHSY and FQNENV. Trimming stripped 0 bases from V and 0 bases from J, with 6 bases between. CDR3 residues: CASSQSRFSNQPQHF. The DNA for the CDR3 is TGTGCCAGCAGCCAATCCCGGTTTAGCAATCAGCCCCAGCATTTT.

The chain combines TRBV4-1 with TRBJ1-5; 7 positions match TRBD1. The CDR3 has 15 residues. Germline lookup yields CDR1 MGHRA and CDR2 YSYEKL. V was pared by 5 bases and J by 5 bases, with 9 bases of the junction left unmatched. CDR3 amino acids: CASSLRGQQYQPQHF. The CDR3 DNA follows: TGCGCCAGCAGCTTGCGGGGACAGCAGTATCAGCCCCAGCATTTT.